Listed below are T cell receptor beta chains from one sample, sequenced in a study of post-analysis software for immune sequencing data. A single record per CDR3 protein comes from TCRdb applying MiXCR to the PCR reads. This sample has about half a million distinct CDR3 sequences, with about a third found just once. Sequenced sample: blood. The receptors were sampled from a girl between 2 and 17 years old with multiple sclerosis. CDR3s include the opening cysteine and the closing phenylalanine or tryptophan. Each record gives: J gene, V gene, CDR3 length, CDR3 protein.

>TRBJ1-2|TRBV9|13
CASTPISTGGYTF
>TRBJ2-7|TRBV6-6|15
CASSSTGVNRYEQYF
>TRBJ1-5|TRBV29-1|14
CSVDDRGGNQPQHF
>TRBJ1-6|TRBV7-9|16
CASSLVGRGPYSPLHF
>TRBJ2-1|TRBV20-1|13
CSAPVQRDNEQFF
>TRBJ2-5|TRBV7-8|13
CASTLGGVETQYF
>TRBJ2-4|TRBV7-8|15
CASSPGTGSLNIQYF
>-|TRBV6-6|15
CASRNAGGRQETQYF
>TRBJ2-3|TRBV11-2|14
CASSLRGLTDTQYF
>TRBJ2-7|TRBV5-6|15
CASSLYSLAAYEQYF
>TRBJ1-5|TRBV7-6|14
CASSPTGGSQPQHF
>TRBJ1-6|TRBV6-5|17
CASSYSREFFYNSPLHF
>TRBJ2-1|TRBV9|17
CASSVVGSLSSYNEQFF
>TRBJ1-6|TRBV7-9|14
CASSSGTGNLPLHF
>TRBJ2-7|TRBV29-1|12
CSAGTRAYEQYF
>TRBJ2-3|TRBV20-1|14
CSAPEGGRTDTQYF
>-|TRBV13|19
CASSDRDRGKIFGYDEQYF
>TRBJ2-7|TRBV5-1|14
CASSSGPRDYEQYF
>TRBJ2-5|TRBV4-2|14
CASSQASEEETQYF